This T cell receptor beta chain was found in a study of memory CD4+ T cells and cytomegalovirus serostatus. CDR1 is SEHNR and CDR2 is FQNEAQ in the germline V gene (reference sequence). This CDR3 comprises 15 residues. V dropped 5 bases and J dropped 6 bases, with 17 bases sitting between them. Sequenced by immunoSEQ multiplex PCR; TCRdb stores in-frame clones only, minus some. The repertoire includes around 53,000 clones, around 83% of them detected once, and approximately 1.9% sits in the top ten. Single viable CD3+CD4+CD8-CD45RO+ cells were sorted as the memory CD4+ T cells. The rearrangement uses TRBV7-9 and TRBJ2-1, with D possibly matching TRBD1 (5 bases). The sample was memory CD4+ T cells from blood. The TCR originated in an adult in good health and CMV-seropositive. The CDR3 coding sequence is TGTGCCAGCAGCCTCACAGGCCTGACCGGCAATGAGCAGTTCTTC. Its translation is CASSLTGLTGNEQFF. The full variable domain, in which reference TRBV7-9 and TRBJ2-1 provide the parts outside the CDR3, is DTGVSQNPRHKITKRGQNVTFRCDPISEHNRLYWYRQTLGQGPEFLTYFQNEAQLEKSRLLSDRFSAERPKGSFSTLEIQRTEQGDSAMYLCASSLTGLTGNEQFFGPGTRLTVL.